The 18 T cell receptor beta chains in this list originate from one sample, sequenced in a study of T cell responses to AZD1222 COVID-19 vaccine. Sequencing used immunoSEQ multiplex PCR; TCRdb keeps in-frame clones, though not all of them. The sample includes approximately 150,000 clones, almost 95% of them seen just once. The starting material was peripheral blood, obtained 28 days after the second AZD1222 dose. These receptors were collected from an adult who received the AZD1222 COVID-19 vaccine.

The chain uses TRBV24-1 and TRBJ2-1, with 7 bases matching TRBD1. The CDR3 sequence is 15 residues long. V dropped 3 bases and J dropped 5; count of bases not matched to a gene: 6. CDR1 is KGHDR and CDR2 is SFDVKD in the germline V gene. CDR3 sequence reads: CATSDASTGNNEQFF. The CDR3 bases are TGTGCCACCAGTGATGCATCGACAGGGAACAATGAGCAGTTCTTC.

The CDR3 nucleotides are TGTGCCAGCAGCCAAAGATCAGGGGGCAGGACCGGGGAGCTGTTTTTT. Translation: CASSQRSGGRTGELFF. J is TRBJ2-2 and V is TRBV3-1 (or the pseudogene TRBV3-2); the match to TRBD1 covers 8 bases. The V segment lost 2 bases and the J segment 5 bases; nucleotides outside the gene matches: 7. This CDR3 is built from 16 residues. Germline V gives CDR1 LGHDT, CDR2 YNNKEL (reference sequence).

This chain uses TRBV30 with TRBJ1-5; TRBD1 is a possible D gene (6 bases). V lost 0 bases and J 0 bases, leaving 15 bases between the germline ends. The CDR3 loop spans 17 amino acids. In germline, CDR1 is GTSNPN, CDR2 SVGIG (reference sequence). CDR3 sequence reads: CAWSVSRGAGSNQPQHF. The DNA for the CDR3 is TGTGCCTGGAGTGTGTCCCGGGGGGCGGGTAGCAATCAGCCCCAGCATTTT.

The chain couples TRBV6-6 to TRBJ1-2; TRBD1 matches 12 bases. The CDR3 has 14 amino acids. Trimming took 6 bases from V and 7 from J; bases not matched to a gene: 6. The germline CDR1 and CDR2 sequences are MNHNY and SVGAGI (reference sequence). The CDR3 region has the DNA TGTGCCAGCAGCCTCGGGACAGGGGGCGGTGGCTACACCTTC. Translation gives CASSLGTGGGGYTF.

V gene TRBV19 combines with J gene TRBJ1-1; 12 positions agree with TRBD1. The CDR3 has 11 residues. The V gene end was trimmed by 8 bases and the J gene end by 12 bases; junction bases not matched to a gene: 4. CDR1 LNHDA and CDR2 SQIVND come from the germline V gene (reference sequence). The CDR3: CASGGQGASFF. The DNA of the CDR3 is TGTGCCAGTGGGGGACAGGGGGCGTCTTTCTTT.

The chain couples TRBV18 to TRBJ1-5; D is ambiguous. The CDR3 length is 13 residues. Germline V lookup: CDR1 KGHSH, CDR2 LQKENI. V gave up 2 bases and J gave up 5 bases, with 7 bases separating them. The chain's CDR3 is CASSPMSDQPQHF. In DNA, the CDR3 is TGTGCCAGCTCACCAATGAGCGATCAGCCCCAGCATTTT.

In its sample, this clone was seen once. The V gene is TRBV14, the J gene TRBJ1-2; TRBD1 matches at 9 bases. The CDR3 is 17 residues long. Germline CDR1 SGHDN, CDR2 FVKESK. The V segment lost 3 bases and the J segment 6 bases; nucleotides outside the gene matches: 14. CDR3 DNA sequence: TGTGCCAGCAGCCAGGGACCATTTAGACAGGGGGTTGATGGCTACACCTTC. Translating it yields CASSQGPFRQGVDGYTF.

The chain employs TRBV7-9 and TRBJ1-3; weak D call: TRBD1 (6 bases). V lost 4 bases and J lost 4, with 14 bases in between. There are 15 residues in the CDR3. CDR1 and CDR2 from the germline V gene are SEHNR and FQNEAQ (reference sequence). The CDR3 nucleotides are TGTGCCAGCAGCTCTCGGGGGGCGGACGGAAACACCATATATTTT. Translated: CASSSRGADGNTIYF.

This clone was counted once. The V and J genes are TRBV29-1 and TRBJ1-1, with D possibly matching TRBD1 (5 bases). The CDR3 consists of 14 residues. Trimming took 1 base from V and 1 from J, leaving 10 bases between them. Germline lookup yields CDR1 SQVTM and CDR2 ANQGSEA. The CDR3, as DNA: TGCAGCGTTGAAGGACAGACTTCGAACACTGAAGCTTTCTTT. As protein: CSVEGQTSNTEAFF.

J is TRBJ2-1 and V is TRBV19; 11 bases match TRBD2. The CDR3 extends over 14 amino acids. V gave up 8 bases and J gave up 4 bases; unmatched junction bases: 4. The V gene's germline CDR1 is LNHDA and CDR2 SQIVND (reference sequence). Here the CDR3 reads CASGPSGGYNEQFF. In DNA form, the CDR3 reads TGTGCCAGTGGCCCTAGCGGGGGGTACAATGAGCAGTTCTTC.

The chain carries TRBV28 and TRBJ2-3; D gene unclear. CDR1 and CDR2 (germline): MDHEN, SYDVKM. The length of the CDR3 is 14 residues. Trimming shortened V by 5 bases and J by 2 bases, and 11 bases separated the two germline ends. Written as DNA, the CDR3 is TGTGCCAGCAGTACTACTGGGTACACAGATACGCAGTATTTT. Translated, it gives CASSTTGYTDTQYF.

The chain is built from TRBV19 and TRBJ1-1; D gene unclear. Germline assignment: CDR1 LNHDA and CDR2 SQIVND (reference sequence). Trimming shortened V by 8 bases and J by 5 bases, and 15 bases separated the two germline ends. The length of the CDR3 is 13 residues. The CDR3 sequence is CASEAGLETEAFF. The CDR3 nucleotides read TGTGCCAGTGAGGCGGGTCTGGAGACTGAAGCTTTCTTT.

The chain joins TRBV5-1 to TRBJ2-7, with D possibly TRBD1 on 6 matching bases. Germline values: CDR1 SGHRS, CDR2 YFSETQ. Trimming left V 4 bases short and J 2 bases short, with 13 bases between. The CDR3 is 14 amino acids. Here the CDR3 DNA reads TGCGCCAGCAGCACAGGACAGCCCCCCTACGAGCAGTACTTC. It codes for CASSTGQPPYEQYF.

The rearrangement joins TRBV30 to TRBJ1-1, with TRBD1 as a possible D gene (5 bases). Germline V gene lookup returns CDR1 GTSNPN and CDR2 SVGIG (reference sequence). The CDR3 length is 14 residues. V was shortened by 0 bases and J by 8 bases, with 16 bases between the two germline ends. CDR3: CAWSVMGEGAEAFF. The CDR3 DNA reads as TGTGCCTGGAGTGTAATGGGGGAAGGAGCAGAAGCTTTCTTT.

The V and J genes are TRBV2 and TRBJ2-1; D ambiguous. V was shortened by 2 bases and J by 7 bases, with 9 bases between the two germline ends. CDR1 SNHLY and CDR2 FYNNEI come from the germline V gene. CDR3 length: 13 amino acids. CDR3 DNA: TGTGCCAGCAGTGAATTCTTGGGGAATGAGCAGTTCTTC. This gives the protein CASSEFLGNEQFF.

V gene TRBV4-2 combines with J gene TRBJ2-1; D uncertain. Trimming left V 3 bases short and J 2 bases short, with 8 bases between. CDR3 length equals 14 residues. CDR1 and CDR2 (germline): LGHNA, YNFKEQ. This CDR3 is CASSQGDTYNEQFF. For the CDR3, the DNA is TGTGCCAGCAGCCAGGGTGACACCTACAATGAGCAGTTCTTC.

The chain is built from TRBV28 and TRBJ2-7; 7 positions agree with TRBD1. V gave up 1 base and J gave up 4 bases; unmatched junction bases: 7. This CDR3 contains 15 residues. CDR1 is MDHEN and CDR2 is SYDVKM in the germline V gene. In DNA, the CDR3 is TGTGCCAGCAGTTTATACCGAGGGACAGTTTACGAGCAGTACTTC. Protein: CASSLYRGTVYEQYF.

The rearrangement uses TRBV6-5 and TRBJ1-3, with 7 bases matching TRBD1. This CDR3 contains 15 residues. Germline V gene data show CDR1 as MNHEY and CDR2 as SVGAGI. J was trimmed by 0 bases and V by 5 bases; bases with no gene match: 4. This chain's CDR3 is CASSRQGNSGNTIYF. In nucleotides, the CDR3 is TGTGCCAGCAGTCGACAGGGCAACTCTGGAAACACCATATATTTT.